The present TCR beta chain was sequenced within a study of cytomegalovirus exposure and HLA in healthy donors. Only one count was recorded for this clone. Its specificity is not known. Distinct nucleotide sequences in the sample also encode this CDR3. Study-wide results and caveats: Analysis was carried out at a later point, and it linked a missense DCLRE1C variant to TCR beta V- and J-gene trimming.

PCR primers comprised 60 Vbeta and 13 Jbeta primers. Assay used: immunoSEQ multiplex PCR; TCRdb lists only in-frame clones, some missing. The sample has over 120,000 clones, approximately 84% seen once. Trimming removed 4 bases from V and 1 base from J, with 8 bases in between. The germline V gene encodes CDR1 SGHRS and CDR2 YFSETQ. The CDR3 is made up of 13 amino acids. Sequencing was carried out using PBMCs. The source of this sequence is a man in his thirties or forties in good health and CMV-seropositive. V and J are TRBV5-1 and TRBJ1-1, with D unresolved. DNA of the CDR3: TGCGCCAGCAGCCCGGACTCGAACACTGAAGCTTTCTTT. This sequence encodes CASSPDSNTEAFF. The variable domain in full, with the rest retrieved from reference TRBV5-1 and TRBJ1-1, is KAGVTQTPRYLIKTRGQQVTLSCSPISGHRSVSWYQQTPGQGLQFLFEYFSETQRNKGNFPGRFSGRQFSNSRSEMNVSTLELGDSALYLCASSPDSNTEAFFGQGTRLTVV.